The present T cell receptor (beta chain) was sequenced within a study of CD8+ T cells in alopecia areata. The ends lost 4 bases at V and 7 bases at J; junction bases unmatched: 10. Per germline, CDR1 MGHRA and CDR2 YSYEKL. This CDR3 spans 17 amino acids. Study results and caveats: Mice showed clearer TCR sharing than patients did, a gap that was possibly HLA-related. Relative to normal scalp, lesional scalp, especially alopecia totalis/universalis, showed higher clonality.

Extraction of RNA preceded its reverse transcription into cDNA, which served as the sequencing template. TCRdb's table, derived via immunoSEQ multiplex PCR, lists solely in-frame clones and lacks some. The sample contains 140,000 or so clones, around two thirds of which appear only once. Of note for this clone: Its antigen remains unidentified.

The chain links TRBV4-1 to TRBJ2-1; 13 bases agree with TRBD2. Sequencing was performed on CD8+ T cells sorted from blood. This receptor was taken from a human donor in good health. The DNA for the CDR3 is TGCGCCAGCAGCCCGCCCCCGACTAGCGGGAGGTCAAATGAGCAGTTCTTC. Its translation is CASSPPPTSGRSNEQFF.